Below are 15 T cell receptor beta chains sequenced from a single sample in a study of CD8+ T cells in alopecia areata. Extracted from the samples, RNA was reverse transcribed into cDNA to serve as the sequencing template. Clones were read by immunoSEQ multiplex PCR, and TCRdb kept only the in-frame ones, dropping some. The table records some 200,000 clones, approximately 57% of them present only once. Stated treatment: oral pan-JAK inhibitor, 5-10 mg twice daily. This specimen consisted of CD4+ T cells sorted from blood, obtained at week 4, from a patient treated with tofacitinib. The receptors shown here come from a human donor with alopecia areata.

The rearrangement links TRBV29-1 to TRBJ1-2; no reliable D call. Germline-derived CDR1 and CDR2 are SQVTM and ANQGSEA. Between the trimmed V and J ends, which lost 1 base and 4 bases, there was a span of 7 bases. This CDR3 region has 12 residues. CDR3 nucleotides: TGCAGCGTTGAAGTAGCCTTCTATGGCTACACCTTC. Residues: CSVEVAFYGYTF.

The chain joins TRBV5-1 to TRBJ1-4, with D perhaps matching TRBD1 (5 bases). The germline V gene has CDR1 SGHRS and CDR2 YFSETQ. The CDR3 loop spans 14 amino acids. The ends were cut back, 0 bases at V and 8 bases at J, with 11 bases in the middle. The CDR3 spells CASSLGQGNEKLFF. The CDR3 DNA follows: TGCGCCAGCAGCTTGGGGCAGGGAAACGAAAAACTGTTTTTT.

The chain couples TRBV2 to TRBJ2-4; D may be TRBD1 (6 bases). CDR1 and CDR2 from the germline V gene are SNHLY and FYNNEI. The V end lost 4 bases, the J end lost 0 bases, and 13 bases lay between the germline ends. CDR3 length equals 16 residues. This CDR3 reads CASSVLQGLAKNIQYF. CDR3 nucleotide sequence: TGTGCCAGCAGTGTATTGCAGGGGCTAGCCAAAAACATTCAGTACTTC.

In DNA, the CDR3 is TGTGCCAGCAGCTTAGGACGCACTAGCGGTCGTCGGGGAGATACGCAGTATTTT. Its translation is CASSLGRTSGRRGDTQYF. This chain uses TRBV11-3 with TRBJ2-3, with 8 bases that match TRBD2. Trimming removed 1 base from V and 5 bases from J; junction bases left unmatched: 14. Germline lookup yields CDR1 SGHNT and CDR2 YENEEA. The CDR3 covers 18 residues.

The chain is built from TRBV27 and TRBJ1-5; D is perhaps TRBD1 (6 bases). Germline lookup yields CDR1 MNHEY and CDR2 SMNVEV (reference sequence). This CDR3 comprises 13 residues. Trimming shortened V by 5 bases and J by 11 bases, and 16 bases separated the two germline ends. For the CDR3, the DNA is TGTGCCAGCAGTATTATTACAGGGCAATCCCAGCATTTT. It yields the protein CASSIITGQSQHF.

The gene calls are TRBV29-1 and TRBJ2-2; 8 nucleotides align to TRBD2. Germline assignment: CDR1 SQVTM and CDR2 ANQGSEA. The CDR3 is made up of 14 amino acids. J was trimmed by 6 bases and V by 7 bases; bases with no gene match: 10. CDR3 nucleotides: TGCAGCGGCATAACCATAGCGGGGTCCGGGGAGCTGTTTTTT. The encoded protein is CSGITIAGSGELFF.

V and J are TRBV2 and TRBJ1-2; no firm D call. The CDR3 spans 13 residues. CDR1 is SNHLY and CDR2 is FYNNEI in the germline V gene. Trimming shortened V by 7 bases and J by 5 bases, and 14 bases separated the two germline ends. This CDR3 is CASIPVGGYGYTF. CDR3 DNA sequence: TGTGCCAGCATCCCGGTAGGAGGTTATGGCTACACCTTC.

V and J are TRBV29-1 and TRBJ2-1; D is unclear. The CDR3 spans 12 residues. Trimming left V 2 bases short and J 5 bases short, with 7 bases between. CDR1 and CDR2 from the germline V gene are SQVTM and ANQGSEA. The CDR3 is CSVEPPNNEQFF. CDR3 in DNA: TGCAGCGTTGAACCACCTAACAATGAGCAGTTCTTC.

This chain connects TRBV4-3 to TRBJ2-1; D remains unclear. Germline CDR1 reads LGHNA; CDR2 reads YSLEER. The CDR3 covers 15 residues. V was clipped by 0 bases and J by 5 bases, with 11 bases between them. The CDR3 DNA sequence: TGCGCCAGCAGCCAAGAGGGAAACTATAACAATGAGCAGTTCTTC. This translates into CASSQEGNYNNEQFF.

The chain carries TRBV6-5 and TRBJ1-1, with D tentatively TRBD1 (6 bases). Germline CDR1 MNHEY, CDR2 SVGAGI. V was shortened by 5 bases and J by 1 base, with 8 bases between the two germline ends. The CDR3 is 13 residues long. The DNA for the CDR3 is TGTGCCAGCAGTCGGACAGCGAACACTGAAGCTTTCTTT. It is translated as CASSRTANTEAFF.

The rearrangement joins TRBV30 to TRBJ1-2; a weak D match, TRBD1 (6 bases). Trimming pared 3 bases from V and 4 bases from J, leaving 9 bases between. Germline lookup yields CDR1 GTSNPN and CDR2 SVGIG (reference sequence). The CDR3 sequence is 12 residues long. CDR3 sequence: CAWSQGTYGYTF. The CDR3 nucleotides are TGTGCCTGGAGCCAGGGGACCTATGGCTACACCTTC.

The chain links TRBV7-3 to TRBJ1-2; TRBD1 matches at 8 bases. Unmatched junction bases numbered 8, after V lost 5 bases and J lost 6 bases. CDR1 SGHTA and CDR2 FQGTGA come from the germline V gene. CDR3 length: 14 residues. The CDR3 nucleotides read TGTGCCAGCAGCCCACAGGGGGGATCGAATGGCTACACCTTC. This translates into CASSPQGGSNGYTF.

DNA of the CDR3: TGTGCCAGCAGCGCTCAAGGAGGAAATTCACCCCTCCACTTT. Translated: CASSAQGGNSPLHF. V gene TRBV7-2 combines with J gene TRBJ1-6, with D unclear. This CDR3 comprises 14 residues. Germline CDR1 is SGHTA and CDR2 is FQGNSA. Trimming left V 5 bases short and J 7 bases short, with 12 bases between.

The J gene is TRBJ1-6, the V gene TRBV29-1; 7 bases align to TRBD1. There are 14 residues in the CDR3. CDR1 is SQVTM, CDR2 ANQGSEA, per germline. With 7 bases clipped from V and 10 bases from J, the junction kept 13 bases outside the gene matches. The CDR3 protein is CSAQEGGGNSPLHF. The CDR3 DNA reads TGCAGCGCTCAAGAAGGAGGGGGCAACTCACCCCTCCACTTT.

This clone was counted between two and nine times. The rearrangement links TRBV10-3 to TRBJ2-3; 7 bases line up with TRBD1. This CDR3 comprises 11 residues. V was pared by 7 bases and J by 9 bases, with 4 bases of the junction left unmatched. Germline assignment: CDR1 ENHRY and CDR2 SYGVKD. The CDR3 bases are TGTGCCATCATGCAGGGGGAGACGCAGTATTTT. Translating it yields CAIMQGETQYF.